This T cell receptor (beta chain) stems from a study of regulatory T cells in long-lasting Graves disease. About the research overall: The study counted Graves' disease as persistent given over 5 years of antithyroid drugs and positive TSH receptor antibodies. Study outcomes and limitations: Preferential use of TRBV28, TRBJ1-2 and TRBJ2-5 was seen in persistent disease.

This clonotype was seen many times. What it recognizes is unknown. Germline CDR1 reads SGHAT; CDR2 reads FQNNGV. The CDR3 loop spans 14 amino acids. Trimming cost V 4 bases and J 2 bases, with 11 bases left between them. CDR3-region Arm-PCR and iRepertoire HTBI primers produced the TCR beta libraries. One entry per CDR3 protein results from TCRdb running MiXCR on the multiplex PCR reads. The sample yields roughly 500,000 distinct CDR3 sequences, roughly 20% seen once. Noted time point: persistent/refractory GD, antithyroid drugs over 5 years with positive TRAb. Researchers made the TCR library from RNA that was extracted from PBMCs. By American Thyroid Association guidelines, Graves' disease was diagnosed in the cohort.

This TCR was sampled from a female donor with Graves disease. The sample in question was peripheral blood mononuclear cells (PBMCs), obtained when the disease was refractory, from a patient treated with antithyroid drugs. This chain joins TRBV11-2 and TRBJ1-2; a possible D gene is TRBD1 (6 bases). In DNA, the CDR3 is TGTGCCAGCAGCTGGGGGCAGTCCAACTATGGCTACACCTTC. Its protein product is CASSWGQSNYGYTF.